The clone carrying this T cell receptor (beta chain) came up many times. Its specificity is not known. The iRepertoire nested amplicon-rescue multiplex PCR amplified TCR alpha and beta CDR3s from RNA. Tissue mRNA or PBMC total RNA, 100-400 ng, went into one-step reverse transcription and amplification. MiXCR was run by TCRdb on the multiplex PCR reads, yielding one entry per CDR3 protein. This sample carries more than 95,000 distinct CDR3 sequences, about 23% of them seen once, and the ten largest clones take roughly 15%. CDR3 length: 14 residues. V was clipped by 4 bases and J by 5 bases, with 13 bases between them. From germline, CDR1 is KGHDR and CDR2 SFDVKD. This record comes from a study of glioma-infiltrating T cells. Whole-study findings and limits: Tissue and blood shared very few CDR3 sequences. Gliomas, especially low-grade, showed above-expected tissue-blood divergence; non-neoplastic patients showed below.

The sequencing input was glioma tissue, nonneoplastic brain tissue, or PBMCs (not recorded which). The chain uses TRBV24-1 and TRBJ1-2, with unresolved D. This receptor was obtained from a human donor with low-grade glioma or glioblastoma, undergoing nonglioma brain surgery, or in good health (not recorded which). CDR3 nucleotides: TGTGCCACCAGTGACCGTGGTCCCGAGTATGGCTACACCTTC. Its translation: CATSDRGPEYGYTF.